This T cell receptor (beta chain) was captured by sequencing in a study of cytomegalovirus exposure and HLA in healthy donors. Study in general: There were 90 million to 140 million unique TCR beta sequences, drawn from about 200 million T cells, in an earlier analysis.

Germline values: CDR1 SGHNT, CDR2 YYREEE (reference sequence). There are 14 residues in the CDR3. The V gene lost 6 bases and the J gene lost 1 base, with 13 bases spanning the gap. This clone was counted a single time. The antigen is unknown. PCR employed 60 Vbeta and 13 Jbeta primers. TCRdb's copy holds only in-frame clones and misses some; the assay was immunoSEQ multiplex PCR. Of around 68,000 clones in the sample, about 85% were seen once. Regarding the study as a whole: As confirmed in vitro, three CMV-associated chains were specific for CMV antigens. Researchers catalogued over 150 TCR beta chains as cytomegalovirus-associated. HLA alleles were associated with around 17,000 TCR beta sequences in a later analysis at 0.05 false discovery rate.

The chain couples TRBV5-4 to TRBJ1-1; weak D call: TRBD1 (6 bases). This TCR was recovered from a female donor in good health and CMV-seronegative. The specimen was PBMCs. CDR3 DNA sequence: TGTGCCAGCATCAAAACAGGGAGGAACACTGAAGCTTTCTTT. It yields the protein CASIKTGRNTEAFF.